This TCR beta chain was documented in a study of neoadjuvant anti-PD-1 for oral cavity cancer. This clone was seen once. Sequencing used immunoSEQ multiplex PCR; TCRdb keeps in-frame clones, though not all of them. The table lists approximately 83,000 clones, approximately 84% of them singletons. The CDR3 totals 9 residues. CDR1 is SQVTM and CDR2 is ANQGSEA in the germline V gene. V lost 7 bases, J lost 8 bases, and 8 bases lay in between. Source: PBMCs, taken before nivolumab (anti-PD-1) treatment. The chain combines TRBV29-1 with TRBJ1-2; D gene ambiguous. The source of this sequence is a person aged 35 to 85 with oral cavity squamous cell carcinoma. In DNA form, the CDR3 reads TGCAGCGCGGAAGAGGGCTACACCTTC. Translated: CSAEEGYTF.